Below are 10 T cell receptor beta chains sequenced from a single sample in a study of OX40 agonist ivuxolimab in advanced cancers. The protocol was immunoSEQ multiplex PCR, while the TCRdb copy is restricted to in-frame clones and leaves out a portion. The table lists over 70,000 clones, about 87% of them singletons. The specimen was CD4+ or CD8+ T cells sorted from blood, collected in a trial of the OX40 agonist ivuxolimab. These receptors came from an adult with an advanced solid tumor such as melanoma, head and neck, liver or kidney cancer.

The J gene is TRBJ2-1, the V gene TRBV19; D not resolved. CDR3 length: 17 amino acids. CDR1 is LNHDA, CDR2 SQIVND, per germline (reference sequence). The germline V and J ends were trimmed by 6 bases and 0 bases, with 18 bases remaining between them. The CDR3 DNA sequence: TGTGCCAGTAGGCCCCCAAGCGCCGGATTCTCCTACAATGAGCAGTTCTTC. It translates to CASRPPSAGFSYNEQFF.

This clone has just one count. V usage is TRBV15 and J usage is TRBJ2-7; no reliable D call. V gave up 1 base and J gave up 3 bases, with 4 bases separating them. The CDR3 is made up of 12 amino acids. Germline loops: CDR1 LNHNV, CDR2 YYDKDF (reference sequence). CDR3 in amino acids: CATSRANYEQYF. For the CDR3, the DNA is TGTGCCACCAGCAGAGCAAACTACGAGCAGTACTTC.

V usage is TRBV10-3 and J usage is TRBJ1-1; TRBD1 is a possible D gene (5 bases). The V gene lost 3 bases and the J gene lost 5 bases, with 25 bases spanning the gap. Germline V gene lookup returns CDR1 ENHRY and CDR2 SYGVKD. This CDR3 has 18 amino acids. The CDR3 bases are TGTGCCATCAGTGAAAGGGCGCGGGGGTTTATAGGGTGGACTGAAGCTTTCTTT. Its translation is CAISERARGFIGWTEAFF.

This chain connects TRBV6-5 to TRBJ1-2; D remains ambiguous. Per the germline V gene, CDR1 is MNHEY and CDR2 is SVGAGI. With 4 bases removed from V and 4 bases from J, the gap between germline ends came to 10 bases. CDR3 length equals 13 residues. CDR3 coding DNA: TGTGCCAGCAGTTGGTCCGGGTCCTATGGCTACACCTTC. Translating it yields CASSWSGSYGYTF.

CDR3 bases: TGTGCCACCCTCACCCCGGCTGGCAATGAGCAGTTCTTC. Translated: CATLTPAGNEQFF. This chain links TRBV19 with TRBJ2-1; D gene unclear. V was clipped by 10 bases and J by 6 bases, with 16 bases between them. The CDR3 loop spans 13 amino acids. Germline V gene lookup returns CDR1 LNHDA and CDR2 SQIVND (reference sequence).

The CDR3 DNA is TGTGCCAGCAGCGTAGGACTAGGGCCCACTGAAGCTTTCTTT. It is translated as CASSVGLGPTEAFF. The gene calls are TRBV9 and TRBJ1-1, with unresolved D. V shed 0 bases and J shed 4 bases, with 10 bases lying between them. This CDR3 is 14 amino acids long. Germline loops: CDR1 SGDLS, CDR2 YYNGEE.

V and J are TRBV9 and TRBJ2-2, with D unresolved. Germline V gene sequence: CDR1 SGDLS, CDR2 YYNGEE. The CDR3 contains 12 residues. V was cut by 1 base and J by 2 bases, with 0 bases left in between. CDR3 residues: CASSVNTGELFF. Here the CDR3 DNA reads TGTGCCAGCAGCGTAAACACCGGGGAGCTGTTTTTT.

This clone appeared a single time. The chain combines TRBV6-5 with TRBJ2-1, with 8 bases fitting TRBD2. Germline CDR1 MNHEY, CDR2 SVGAGI. The CDR3 has 14 amino acids. Germline trimming cut 5 bases from V and 2 bases from J; bases unmatched to any gene: 2. CDR3 sequence reads: CASSRREAYNEQFF. The CDR3 DNA is TGTGCCAGCAGTCGGCGGGAGGCCTACAATGAGCAGTTCTTC.

This clone has a single count. The CDR3 DNA follows: TGTGCCAGCAGCCAGACTTGGCCGGGACAGAGCCTTTTCGGCGAGCAGTACTTC. Translation: CASSQTWPGQSLFGEQYF. The chain recombines TRBV4-2 with TRBJ2-7; 7 positions agree with TRBD1. The CDR3 has 18 residues. Germline lookup yields CDR1 LGHNA and CDR2 YNFKEQ. Trimming took 3 bases from V and 6 from J; bases not matched to a gene: 20.

The chain links TRBV5-1 to TRBJ1-3; D gene unclear. This CDR3 has 15 residues. Germline V lookup: CDR1 SGHRS, CDR2 YFSETQ. The V and J ends lost 0 bases and 0 bases respectively, with 7 bases between them. CDR3: CASSLGVGSGNTIYF. For the CDR3, the DNA is TGCGCCAGCAGCTTGGGTGTGGGCTCTGGAAACACCATATATTTT.